This T cell receptor (beta chain) came from a study of T cell responses to AZD1222 COVID-19 vaccine. This CDR3 is 12 amino acids long. CDR1 and CDR2 (germline): LNHDA, SQIVND (reference sequence). V lost 7 bases, J lost 6 bases, and 5 bases stayed unmatched. Some clones are missing from TCRdb's copy, which holds only in-frame ones; the method was immunoSEQ multiplex PCR. The sample holds about 140,000 clones, 90% to 95% seen once. The material sequenced was peripheral blood, taken on day 0 of MenACWY control vaccination. The rearrangement joins TRBV19 to TRBJ2-5, with 7 bases lining up with TRBD1. This receptor was taken from an adult in good health. The CDR3 region is CASTDRVKTQYF. The CDR3 DNA sequence: TGTGCCAGTACCGACAGGGTAAAGACCCAGTACTTC.